This entry lists 3 T cell receptor beta chains sequenced from one sample in a study of blood T cell repertoires in COVID-19. Using immunoSEQ multiplex PCR, the repertoire was profiled, and TCRdb retains in-frame clones only, with some absent. The table has some 200,000 clones, roughly 84% seen once. Source material: peripheral blood. These receptors all come from a woman between 55 and 75 years old who had recovered from COVID-19.

This clone was seen a few times. This sample also contains other DNA sequences that code for the same CDR3. V is TRBV6-5 and J is TRBJ1-1; weak D call: TRBD1 (6 bases). CDR3 size: 12 residues. V was shortened by 6 bases and J by 8 bases, with 13 bases between the two germline ends. Germline V gene lookup returns CDR1 MNHEY and CDR2 SVGAGI. The CDR3 reads CASRRGGTEAFF. Written as DNA, the CDR3 is TGTGCCAGCAGGCGCGGGGGCACGGAAGCTTTCTTT.

The V gene is TRBV24-1, the J gene TRBJ2-1, with 8 bases matching TRBD2. The V and J ends lost 4 bases and 3 bases, in that order; junction bases with no gene match: 7. CDR1 and CDR2 (germline): KGHDR, SFDVKD. The CDR3 loop spans 16 amino acids. The CDR3 loop is CATSDTSGGDYNEQFF. CDR3 coding DNA: TGTGCCACCAGTGACACGAGCGGGGGAGACTACAATGAGCAGTTCTTC.

CDR3 bases: TGCGCCAGCAGCCAAGATATAACAATCTCGTATGGCTACACCTTC. Protein: CASSQDITISYGYTF. The chain has TRBV4-1 and TRBJ1-2; D is undetermined. Deletions cut 0 bases from V and 5 bases from J, with 13 bases between. The germline V gene has CDR1 MGHRA and CDR2 YSYEKL. This CDR3 contains 15 residues.